One sample yielded the 21 T cell receptor beta chains listed below, sequenced in a study of T cells in narcolepsy. Some clones are missing from TCRdb's copy, which holds only in-frame ones; the method was immunoSEQ multiplex PCR. The table lists 25,000 to 30,000 clones, about 89% of them singletons. Sequencing used memory (CD45RA-) CD4+ T cells from blood. The origin of the receptors is a human donor in good health.

This sequence joins TRBV14 and TRBJ2-5; no definite D call. This CDR3 is built from 13 residues. V dropped 2 bases and J dropped 1 base, with 5 bases sitting between them. Germline V gene data show CDR1 as SGHDN and CDR2 as FVKESK. The CDR3 nucleotides are TGTGCCAGCAGCCAAAGGTCCCAAGAGACCCAGTACTTC. It translates to CASSQRSQETQYF. The entire variable domain, with the rest obtained from reference TRBV14 and TRBJ2-5, is as follows: EAGVTQFPSHSVIEKGQTVTLRCDPISGHDNLYWYRRVMGKEIKFLLHFVKESKQDESGMPNNRFLAERTGGTYSTLKVQPAELEDSGVYFCASSQRSQETQYFGPGTRLLVL.

The chain links TRBV18 to TRBJ1-4, with D maybe TRBD1 (5 bases). The germline V gene has CDR1 KGHSH and CDR2 LQKENI. CDR3 length: 15 residues. The V end was cut by 1 base, the J end by 2 bases, with 8 bases between. CDR3 amino acids: CASSPLDSTNEKLFF. Here the CDR3 DNA reads TGTGCCAGCTCACCACTAGACAGTACTAATGAAAAACTGTTTTTT.

The chain recombines TRBV2 with TRBJ1-4; 9 nucleotides line up with TRBD1. The junction had 7 bases not matched to a gene; V was cut back by 6 bases and J by 8 bases. Germline values: CDR1 SNHLY, CDR2 FYNNEI. CDR3 length: 14 residues. CDR3 in amino acids: CASRAGTGHEKLFF. The CDR3 coding sequence is TGTGCCAGCAGGGCCGGGACAGGGCACGAAAAACTGTTTTTT.

The gene calls are TRBV29-1 and TRBJ2-7, with a tentative D call TRBD2 (6 bases). V lost 6 bases to trimming and J lost 3 bases, with 12 bases between them. Germline CDR1 is SQVTM and CDR2 is ANQGSEA. The CDR3 sequence is 12 residues long. The CDR3 sequence is CSVVTAGYEQYF. DNA of the CDR3: TGCAGCGTCGTGACAGCGGGCTACGAGCAGTACTTC.

J is TRBJ1-4 and V is TRBV19, with TRBD1 matching 7 bases. With V trimmed by 3 bases and J by 1 base, 5 bases remained unmatched. CDR3 length: 16 residues. Germline-derived CDR1 and CDR2 are LNHDA and SQIVND (reference sequence). The CDR3, as DNA: TGTGCCAGTAGTATCAAGGGACAGTTAACTAATGAAAAACTGTTTTTT. It codes for CASSIKGQLTNEKLFF. Filled out from reference TRBV19 and TRBJ1-4, the complete variable domain reads DGGITQSPKYLFRKEGQNVTLSCEQNLNHDAMYWYRQDPGQGLRLIYYSQIVNDFQKGDIAEGYSVSREKKESFPLTVTSAQKNPTAFYLCASSIKGQLTNEKLFFGSGTQLSVL.

The chain joins TRBV11-1 to TRBJ2-7; tentative D call: TRBD1 (5 bases). Trimming removed 4 bases at V and 5 bases at J, with 15 bases between. This CDR3 is 14 amino acids long. Germline V gene sequence: CDR1 SGHAT, CDR2 FQDESV (reference sequence). This CDR3 is CASSSQVNCDEQYF. The CDR3 DNA is TGTGCCAGCAGCTCACAGGTTAACTGTGACGAGCAGTACTTC.

The chain employs TRBV19 and TRBJ2-7, with D tentatively TRBD1 or TRBD2 (5 bases each). V lost 6 bases to trimming and J lost 6 bases, with 15 bases between them. This CDR3 is built from 13 residues. Germline lookup yields CDR1 LNHDA and CDR2 SQIVND (reference sequence). This CDR3 is CASRGRDDREQYF. As DNA, the CDR3 is TGTGCCAGTAGGGGCAGGGACGACCGCGAGCAGTACTTC.

This rearrangement joins TRBV9 to TRBJ2-3; TRBD2 matches 11 bases. The CDR3 loop spans 15 amino acids. CDR1 is SGDLS and CDR2 is YYNGEE in the germline V gene. V trimming: 4 bases; J trimming: 5 bases; junction bases outside the gene matches: 6. The CDR3, as DNA: TGTGCCAGCAGCTCTCATGGACTAGCGGGAGATACGCAGTATTTT. Protein: CASSSHGLAGDTQYF.

Turning to this clone: Other DNA sequences in the sample encode the same CDR3. The chain has TRBV27 and TRBJ2-5, with D perhaps TRBD2 (5 bases). The V end was cut by 0 bases, the J end by 4 bases, with 12 bases between. This CDR3 is 15 amino acids long. Germline values: CDR1 MNHEY, CDR2 SMNVEV (reference sequence). The CDR3 DNA reads TGTGCCAGCAGTTTATCACCGGGGAATGTAGAGACCCAGTACTTC. Translation: CASSLSPGNVETQYF.

This chain uses TRBV11-2 with TRBJ2-3; perhaps TRBD2 as D (6 bases). V lost 6 bases and J lost 5, with 12 bases in between. CDR3 length: 13 amino acids. Germline V gives CDR1 SGHAT, CDR2 FQNNGV. The CDR3 DNA is TGTGCCAGCAGGGCAAGGAGGGAAGATACGCAGTATTTT. It is translated as CASRARREDTQYF. The full variable domain, rest sourced from reference TRBV11-2 and TRBJ2-3, is EAGVAQSPRYKIIEKRQSVAFWCNPISGHATLYWYQQILGQGPKLLIQFQNNGVVDDSQLPKDRFSAERLKGVDSTLKIQPAKLEDSAVYLCASRARREDTQYFGPGTRLTVL.

The genes are TRBV5-5 and TRBJ1-3, with a weak D call TRBD1 (6 bases). Trimming took 4 bases from V and 3 from J, leaving 23 bases between them. This CDR3 contains 18 residues. Germline V lookup: CDR1 SGHKS, CDR2 YYEKEE (reference sequence). The CDR3 loop reads CASSLETGGRFSGNTIYF. CDR3 nucleotides: TGTGCCAGCAGCCTCGAAACGGGGGGGCGTTTTAGTGGAAACACCATATATTTT.

This rearrangement joins TRBV9 to TRBJ2-3; D may be TRBD2 (6 bases). The CDR3 sequence is 14 residues long. V shed 0 bases and J shed 3 bases, with 8 bases lying between them. Per germline, CDR1 SGDLS and CDR2 YYNGEE. CDR3 residues: CASSVVRGTDTQYF. DNA of the CDR3: TGTGCCAGCAGCGTAGTTCGGGGGACAGATACGCAGTATTTT.

DNA of the CDR3: TGTGCCAGCAGACTTTCCGGGACTTCCCCCTACGAGCAGTACTTC. Protein sequence: CASRLSGTSPYEQYF. The chain uses TRBV27 and TRBJ2-7, with D possibly TRBD2 on 6 matching bases. The CDR3 is made up of 15 amino acids. Germline assignment: CDR1 MNHEY and CDR2 SMNVEV (reference sequence). V was shortened by 6 bases and J by 2 bases, with 17 bases between the two germline ends.

The V gene is TRBV6-4, the J gene TRBJ2-3, with D uncertain. This CDR3 comprises 15 residues. Deletions cut 5 bases from V and 0 bases from J, with 12 bases between. Germline V lookup: CDR1 MRHNA, CDR2 SNTAGT. In nucleotides, the CDR3 is TGTGCCAGCAGTTCCATAGCTACTAGCACAGATACGCAGTATTTT. Translating gives CASSSIATSTDTQYF.

The chain employs TRBV28 and TRBJ2-2; 7 bases map to TRBD1. The CDR3 length is 15 residues. Germline assignment: CDR1 MDHEN and CDR2 SYDVKM. V lost 6 bases and J lost 4; bases outside the gene matches: 8. CDR3 sequence (DNA): TGTGCCAGCAGGCCTAAGGGACAGCTCACCGGGGAGCTGTTTTTT. Protein: CASRPKGQLTGELFF.

The chain couples TRBV6-5 to TRBJ1-5; D unclear. Trimming took off 7 bases at V and 6 bases at J, with 13 bases between the two ends. In germline, CDR1 is MNHEY, CDR2 SVGAGI. There are 13 residues in the CDR3. Written as DNA, the CDR3 is TGTGCCAGCACCCCTCTGGTGGTTCAGCCCCAGCATTTT. This codes for CASTPLVVQPQHF.

A word on this clone: The junction shows a germline mismatch at one end, possibly a read error. The sample has other DNA sequences that encode this CDR3 too. The V gene is TRBV5-4, the J gene TRBJ1-6, with TRBD1 identical over 7 bases. The CDR3 is 13 residues long. CDR1 SGHNT and CDR2 YYREEE come from the germline V gene (reference sequence). CDR3 protein: CASGQDYNSPLHF. CDR3 nucleotides: TGCGCCAGCGGACAGGACTATAATTCACCCCTCCACTTT.

This clone was recorded only once. This chain joins TRBV6-6 and TRBJ1-2, with D uncertain. CDR3 length equals 12 residues. The V end was cut by 2 bases, the J end by 4 bases, with 5 bases between. CDR1 and CDR2 from the germline V gene are MNHNY and SVGAGI (reference sequence). This CDR3 reads CASSYAGYGYTF. CDR3 bases: TGTGCCAGCAGTTACGCGGGCTATGGCTACACCTTC.

The CDR3 loop is CASSIRDGNQPQHF. CDR3 bases: TGTGCCAGCAGTATCCGGGACGGCAATCAGCCCCAGCATTTT. The genes are TRBV6-1 and TRBJ1-5; D is possibly TRBD1 (5 bases). The CDR3 has 14 amino acids. The ends were cut back, 5 bases at V and 2 bases at J, with 10 bases in the middle. Germline V CDR1 and CDR2: MNHNS, SASEGT.

The count of this clone is one. The chain carries TRBV29-1 and TRBJ2-7; D call uncertain. V was clipped by 5 bases and J by 5 bases, with 16 bases between them. This CDR3 spans 13 amino acids. Per germline, CDR1 SQVTM and CDR2 ANQGSEA. As DNA, the CDR3 is TGCAGCGTTTTAAGATACCTGGGTGACGAGCAGTACTTC. Translating gives CSVLRYLGDEQYF.

Here the CDR3 reads CASSSTAASGNTIYF. The CDR3 DNA follows: TGTGCCAGCAGCTCCACAGCCGCCTCTGGAAACACCATATATTTT. This chain uses TRBV7-2 with TRBJ1-3; D is ambiguous. This CDR3 contains 15 residues. Trimming took off 4 bases at V and 0 bases at J, with 10 bases between the two ends. Germline V gives CDR1 SGHTA, CDR2 FQGNSA.